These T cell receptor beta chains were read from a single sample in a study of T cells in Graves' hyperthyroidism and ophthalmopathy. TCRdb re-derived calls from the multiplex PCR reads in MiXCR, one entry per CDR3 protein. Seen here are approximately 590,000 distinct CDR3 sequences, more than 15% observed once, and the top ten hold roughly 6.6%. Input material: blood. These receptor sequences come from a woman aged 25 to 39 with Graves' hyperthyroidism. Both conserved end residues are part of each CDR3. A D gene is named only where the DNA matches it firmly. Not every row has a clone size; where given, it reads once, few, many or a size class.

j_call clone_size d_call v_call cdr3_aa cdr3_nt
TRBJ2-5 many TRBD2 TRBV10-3 CATQGTGLAGEETQYF TGTGCCACCCAGGGGACGGGACTAGCGGGAGAAGAGACCCAGTACTTC
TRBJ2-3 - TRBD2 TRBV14 CASSQEVTSESTDTQYF TGTGCCAGCAGCCAAGAGGTCACTAGCGAGAGCACAGATACGCAGTATTTT
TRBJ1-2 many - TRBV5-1 CASSLTGFYGYTF TGCGCCAGCAGCTTGACAGGATTCTATGGCTACACCTTC
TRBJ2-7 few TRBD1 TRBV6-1 CASRGGQGLTYEQYF TGTGCCAGCAGGGGAGGACAGGGGTTAACCTACGAGCAGTACTTC
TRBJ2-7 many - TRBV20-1 CSARDLGATYEQYF TGCAGTGCTAGAGATCTGGGAGCCACCTACGAGCAGTACTTC
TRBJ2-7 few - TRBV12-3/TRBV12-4 CASSLWDRTYEQYF TGTGCCAGCAGTTTATGGGACCGTACCTACGAGCAGTACTTC
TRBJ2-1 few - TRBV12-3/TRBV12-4 CASVDWTALNEQFF TGTGCCAGCGTCGACTGGACCGCTCTTAATGAGCAGTTCTTC
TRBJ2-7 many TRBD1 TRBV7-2 CASSHVTTGLYEQYF TGTGCCAGCAGCCACGTTACGACAGGGCTCTACGAGCAGTACTTC
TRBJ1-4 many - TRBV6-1 CASSDKIGGVNEKLFF TGTGCCAGCAGTGATAAAATCGGAGGGGTTAATGAAAAACTGTTTTTT
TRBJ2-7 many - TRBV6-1 CASSALTYEQYF TGTGCCAGCAGTGCGCTGACCTACGAGCAGTACTTC
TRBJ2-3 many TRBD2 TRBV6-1 CASSPWTSGRTDTQYF TGTGCCAGCAGTCCCTGGACTAGCGGGCGCACAGATACGCAGTATTTT
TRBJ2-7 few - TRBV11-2 CASSRGDFEQYF TGTGCCAGCAGCCGAGGGGATTTCGAGCAGTACTTC
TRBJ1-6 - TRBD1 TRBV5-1 CASSHGQGVHNSPLHF TGCGCCAGCAGCCACGGACAGGGGGTTCATAATTCACCCCTCCACTTT
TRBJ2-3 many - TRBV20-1 CSATPLATDTQYF TGCAGTGCTACCCCACTAGCCACAGATACGCAGTATTTT
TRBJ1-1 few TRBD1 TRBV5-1 CASSSDRGATEAFF TGCGCCAGCAGCTCCGACAGGGGGGCCACTGAAGCTTTCTTT
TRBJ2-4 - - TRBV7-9 CASSLDGSAKNIQYF TGTGCCAGCAGCTTAGATGGATCCGCCAAAAACATTCAGTACTTC
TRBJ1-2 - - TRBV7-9 CASSPGDSAYGYTF TGTGCCAGCAGCCCCGGCGACAGCGCCTATGGCTACACCTTC
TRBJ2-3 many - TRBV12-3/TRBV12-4 CASKTTQATDTQYF TGTGCCAGCAAGACTACGCAGGCCACAGATACGCAGTATTTT
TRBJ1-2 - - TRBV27 CASSSLGGWVYGYTF TGTGCCAGCAGTTCCCTTGGGGGGTGGGTCTATGGCTACACCTTC
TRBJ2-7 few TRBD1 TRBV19 CASSGTGTGAYAYEQYF TGTGCCAGTAGTGGTACCGGGACAGGGGCCTATGCCTACGAGCAGTACTTC
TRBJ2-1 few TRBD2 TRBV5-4 CASSFLFRGRAGEQFF TGTGCCAGCAGCTTTCTGTTTCGGGGGAGGGCCGGTGAGCAGTTCTTC
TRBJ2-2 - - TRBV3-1 CASSQDLSRAVTGELFF TGTGCCAGCAGCCAAGATCTGTCGCGGGCAGTCACCGGGGAGCTGTTTTTT
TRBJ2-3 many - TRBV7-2 CASSPQNGLTDTQYF TGTGCCAGCAGCCCCCAAAACGGGCTTACAGATACGCAGTATTTT
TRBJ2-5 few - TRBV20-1 CSAWGTQETQYF TGCAGTGCTTGGGGAACTCAAGAGACCCAGTACTTC
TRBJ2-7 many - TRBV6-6 CASSYSRTTAPYEQYF TGTGCCAGCAGTTACTCGAGGACTACCGCTCCCTACGAGCAGTACTTC
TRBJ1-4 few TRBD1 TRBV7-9 CASSPRQGSGEKLFF TGTGCCAGCAGCCCCCGACAGGGGAGCGGTGAAAAACTGTTTTTT
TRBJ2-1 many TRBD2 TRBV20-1 CSDTNGLAGYNEQFF TGCAGTGACACGAATGGACTAGCGGGTTACAATGAGCAGTTCTTC
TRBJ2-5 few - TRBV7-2 CASSLSIGTETQYF TGTGCCAGCAGCTTATCTATAGGTACGGAGACCCAGTACTTC
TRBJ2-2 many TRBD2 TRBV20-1 CSASSGRMDTGELFF TGCAGTGCTAGCAGCGGGAGGATGGACACCGGGGAGCTGTTTTTT
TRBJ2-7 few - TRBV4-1 CASSQGHSDSYEQYF TGCGCCAGCAGCCAAGGTCACAGTGACTCCTACGAGCAGTACTTC
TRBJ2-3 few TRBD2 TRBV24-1 CATSSLAGELDTQYF TGTGCCACCAGCTCATTAGCGGGAGAATTAGATACGCAGTATTTT
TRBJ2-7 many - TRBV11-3 CASSPLFRDEQYF TGTGCCAGCAGCCCACTCTTTCGGGACGAGCAGTACTTC
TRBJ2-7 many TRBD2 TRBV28 CASRLAGGHREQYF TGTGCCAGCAGATTAGCGGGAGGGCATAGGGAGCAGTACTTC
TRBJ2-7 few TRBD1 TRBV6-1 CASPDRGLVEQYF TGTGCCAGCCCAGACAGGGGGCTCGTCGAGCAGTACTTC
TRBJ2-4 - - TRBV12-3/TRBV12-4 CASSLGGENIQYF TGTGCCAGCAGTTTAGGGGGCGAAAACATTCAGTACTTC
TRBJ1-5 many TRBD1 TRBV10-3 CAISDSGQGTVGPQHF TGTGCCATCAGTGATTCCGGACAGGGAACAGTAGGGCCCCAGCATTTT
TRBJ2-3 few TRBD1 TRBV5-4 CASSPGTGSADTQYF TGTGCCAGCAGCCCCGGGACAGGGTCGGCAGATACGCAGTATTTT
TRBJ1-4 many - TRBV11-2 CASSFRPWDTNEKLFF TGTGCCAGCAGCTTTCGGCCCTGGGACACTAATGAAAAACTGTTTTTT
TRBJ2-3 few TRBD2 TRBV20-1 CSARILSGRAADTQYF TGCAGTGCTAGAATCCTTAGCGGGAGGGCGGCAGATACGCAGTATTTT
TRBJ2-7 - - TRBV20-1 CSALPGGSYEQYF TGCAGTGCTCTCCCCGGGGGCTCCTACGAGCAGTACTTC
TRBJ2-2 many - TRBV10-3 CAIKAGNTGELFF TGTGCCATCAAGGCAGGGAACACCGGGGAGCTGTTTTTT
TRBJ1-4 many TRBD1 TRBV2 CASWRQGSNEKLFF TGTGCCAGCTGGAGACAGGGATCTAATGAAAAACTGTTTTTT
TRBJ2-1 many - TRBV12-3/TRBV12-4 CASRPVGGEQFF TGTGCCAGCAGGCCGGTGGGGGGTGAGCAGTTCTTC
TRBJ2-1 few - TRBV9 CASSVALSHMDNEQFF TGTGCCAGCAGCGTAGCACTCAGCCACATGGACAATGAGCAGTTCTTC
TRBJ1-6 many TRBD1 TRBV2 CASSSPGQGIYNSPLHF TGTGCCAGCAGTAGTCCGGGACAGGGAATCTATAATTCACCCCTCCACTTT
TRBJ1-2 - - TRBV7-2 CASSLAGAGGHGYTF TGTGCCAGCAGCTTAGCGGGGGCGGGTGGCCATGGCTACACCTTC
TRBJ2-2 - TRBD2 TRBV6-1 CASSQGVGRVPGELFF TGTGCCAGCAGCCAAGGGGTTGGGAGGGTGCCCGGGGAGCTGTTTTTT
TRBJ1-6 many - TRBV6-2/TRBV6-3 CASSPGQSGYLAPLHF TGTGCCAGCAGCCCAGGACAGTCCGGCTATTTGGCGCCCCTCCACTTT
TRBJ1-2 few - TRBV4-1 CASSQVLGGYTF TGCGCCAGCAGCCAAGTTTTGGGTGGCTACACCTTC
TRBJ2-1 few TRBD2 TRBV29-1 CSVGGGDYNEQFF TGCAGCGTTGGGGGGGGGGACTACAATGAGCAGTTCTTC
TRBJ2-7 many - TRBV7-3 CASSFGVGDYEQYF TGTGCCAGCAGCTTTGGGGTTGGGGACTACGAGCAGTACTTC
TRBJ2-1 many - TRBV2 CASRKGGSRGGEQFF TGTGCCAGCAGAAAAGGGGGGTCGAGGGGCGGTGAGCAGTTCTTC
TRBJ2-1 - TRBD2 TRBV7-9 CASSPDSGTSGTPIEFF TGTGCCAGCAGCCCGGACTCCGGGACTAGCGGGACCCCGATCGAGTTCTTC
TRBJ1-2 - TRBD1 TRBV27 CASRGTGGDTF TGTGCCAGCAGGGGGACAGGGGGGGACACCTTC
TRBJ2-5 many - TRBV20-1 CSARGRQETQYF TGCAGTGCTAGAGGACGGCAAGAGACCCAGTACTTC
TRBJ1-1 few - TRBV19 CASSIGGDDTEAFF TGTGCCAGTAGTATTGGGGGTGACGACACTGAAGCTTTCTTT
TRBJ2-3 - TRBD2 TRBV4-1 CASSPPSGAITDTQYF TGCGCCAGCAGCCCACCTAGCGGGGCAATCACAGATACGCAGTATTTT
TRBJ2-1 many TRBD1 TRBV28 CASSLGRGQGYNEQFF TGTGCCAGCAGTTTAGGCAGGGGGCAGGGCTACAATGAGCAGTTCTTC
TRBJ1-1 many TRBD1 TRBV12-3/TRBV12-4 CASSLWYRGRNTEAFF TGTGCCAGCAGTTTATGGTACAGGGGAAGGAACACTGAAGCTTTCTTT